The T cell receptor (beta chain) under discussion was sequenced for a study of spatial heterogeneity in lung cancer. Noted time point: sample taken at primary tumor resection. Tumor, nontumor lung or frozen PBMC supplied whole RNA that was sequenced unsorted. CDR3 length: 15 residues. V lost 4 bases to trimming and J lost 1 base, with 13 bases between them. Per germline, CDR1 SQVTM and CDR2 ANQGSEA. This clonotype was found many times. In the library, each TCR cDNA molecule bore its own unique molecular identifier. From the 5' RACE reads, TCRdb called clonotypes with MiXCR, one entry per CDR3 protein. The data contain more than 50,000 distinct CDR3 sequences, more than 6.5% of them singletons.

The clonotype originates from a female donor with early-stage non-small cell lung cancer. This chain connects TRBV29-1 to TRBJ2-2, with D possibly TRBD2 on 5 matching bases. The sample consisted of PBMCs, taken at surgery. The CDR3 DNA reads TGCAGCGTTGTACTGGGAGCAATGAACACCGGGGAGCTGTTTTTT. Its translation: CSVVLGAMNTGELFF.